Described below is a single T cell receptor beta chain sequence and its context. No antigen is known for it. This sample is part of a study of cytomegalovirus exposure and HLA in healthy donors. General observations from the study: A later analysis linked 15,000 to 20,000 TCR beta sequences to HLA alleles at 0.05 false discovery rate.

The PCR contained 60 Vbeta and 13 Jbeta primers. The repertoire was sequenced with immunoSEQ multiplex PCR; TCRdb's copy has only in-frame clones and lacks some. The sample consists of 95,000 to 100,000 clones, under 80% of them appearing once. The CDR3 runs 13 residues. Germline V gene data show CDR1 as MNHEY and CDR2 as SVGAGI. J was trimmed by 13 bases and V by 4 bases; bases with no gene match: 12. Sequences were obtained from PBMCs. This chain uses TRBV6-5 with TRBJ1-2, with 7 nucleotides matching TRBD1. This receptor was obtained from a human donor in good health. Here the CDR3 reads CASSSSRGGLSTF. In nucleotides, the CDR3 is TGTGCCAGCAGTTCCTCTAGAGGGGGCCTAAGCACCTTC.